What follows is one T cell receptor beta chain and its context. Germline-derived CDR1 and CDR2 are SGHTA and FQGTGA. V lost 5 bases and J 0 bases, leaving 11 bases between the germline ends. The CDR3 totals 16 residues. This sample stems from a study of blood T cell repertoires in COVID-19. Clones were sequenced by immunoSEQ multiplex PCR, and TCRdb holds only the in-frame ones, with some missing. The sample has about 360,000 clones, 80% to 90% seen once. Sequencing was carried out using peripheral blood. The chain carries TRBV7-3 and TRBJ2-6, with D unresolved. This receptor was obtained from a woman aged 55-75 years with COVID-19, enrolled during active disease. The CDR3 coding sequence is TGTGCCAGCAGCCCCACCGCTAGCTCTGGGGCCAACGTCCTGACTTTC. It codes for CASSPTASSGANVLTF.